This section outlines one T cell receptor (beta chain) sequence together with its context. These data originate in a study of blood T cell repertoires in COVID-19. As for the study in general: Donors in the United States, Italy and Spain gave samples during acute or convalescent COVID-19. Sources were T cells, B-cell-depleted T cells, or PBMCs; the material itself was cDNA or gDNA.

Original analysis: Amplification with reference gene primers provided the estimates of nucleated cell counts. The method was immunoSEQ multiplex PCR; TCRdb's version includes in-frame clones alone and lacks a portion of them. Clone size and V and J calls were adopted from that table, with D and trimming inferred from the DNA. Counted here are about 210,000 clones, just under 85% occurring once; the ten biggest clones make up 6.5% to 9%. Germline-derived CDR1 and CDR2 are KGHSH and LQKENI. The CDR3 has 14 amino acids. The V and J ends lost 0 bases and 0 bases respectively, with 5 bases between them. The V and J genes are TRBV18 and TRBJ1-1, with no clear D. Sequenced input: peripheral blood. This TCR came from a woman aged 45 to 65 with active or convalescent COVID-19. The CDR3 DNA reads TGTGCCAGCTCACCACCGGCCATGAACACTGAAGCTTTCTTT. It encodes CASSPPAMNTEAFF.